The 14 T cell receptor beta chains reported below all come from one sample, sequenced in a study of blood T cells in healthy people across ages. Alongside a J-beta primer mix, a sample-barcoded 5' primer served in a second PCR lasting about 7 to 12 cycles. MiXCR, applied by TCRdb to the 5' RACE reads, yields one record per CDR3 protein. The sample includes over a million distinct CDR3 sequences, approximately 43% of them seen just once. Sequencing input: blood. These receptors were obtained from a woman aged 18-29 years in good health.

This chain links TRBV27 with TRBJ2-4, with no clear D. Gene TRBJ2-7 matches the end of the DNA better, so the J call may be wrong. CDR3 length: 16 amino acids. CDR1 is MNHEY, CDR2 SMNVEV, per germline (reference sequence). The CDR3 loop reads CASSLLLPAESDEQYF. CDR3 DNA: TGTGCCAGCAGTTTGCTCTTACCAGCCGAAAGTGACGAGCAGTACTTC.

This clonotype turned up a few times. The chain carries TRBV5-1 and TRBJ2-1, with D perhaps TRBD2 (6 bases). V lost 5 bases to trimming and J lost 5 bases, with 14 bases between them. This CDR3 contains 14 residues. Germline CDR1 is SGHRS and CDR2 is YFSETQ. The CDR3 region has the DNA TGCGCCAGCAGGCGGGGACGCCGAGACAATGAGCAGTTCTTC. This encodes CASRRGRRDNEQFF.

Only a few counts were recorded for this clonotype. The chain combines TRBV5-6 with TRBJ2-7, with 11 bases identical to TRBD2. This CDR3 has 19 amino acids. The V segment lost 4 bases and the J segment 0 bases; nucleotides outside the gene matches: 15. CDR1 is SGHDT and CDR2 is YYEEEE in the germline V gene. For the CDR3, the DNA is TGTGCCAGCAGCACTGTAGCGGGAGGGGACCTTCCAAGCTCCTACGAGCAGTACTTC. This translates into CASSTVAGGDLPSSYEQYF.

This chain connects TRBV4-3 to TRBJ1-2, with TRBD1 identical over 9 bases. The trim removed 4 bases at V and 7 bases at J, leaving 7 bases unmatched. Germline V gene sequence: CDR1 LGHNA, CDR2 YSLEER. The CDR3 consists of 14 residues. CDR3 protein: CASSPRQGGGGYTF. In DNA, the CDR3 is TGCGCCAGCAGCCCCAGACAGGGGGGTGGTGGCTACACCTTC.

The chain carries TRBV3-1 and TRBJ1-2, with TRBD1 as a possible D gene (5 bases). The V end was cut by 1 base, the J end by 5 bases, with 8 bases between. Germline values: CDR1 LGHDT, CDR2 YNNKEL (reference sequence). The CDR3 loop spans 13 amino acids. The CDR3 DNA is TGTGCCAGCAGCCAAGGAGAGGGGTATGGCTACACCTTC. Its translation is CASSQGEGYGYTF.

J is TRBJ2-5 and V is TRBV29-1; D might be TRBD2 (7 bases). The CDR3 has 13 amino acids. Germline CDR1 and CDR2: SQVTM and ANQGSEA. The CDR3 loop is CSAKRGGTNEQYF. The CDR3 region has the DNA TGCAGTGCAAAGCGGGGCGGGACAAATGAGCAGTACTTC.

This clonotype was detected a few times. The CDR3, as DNA: TGCGCCAGCAGCCAGGTCCCTCAGGGTGGGACTGAAGCTTTCTTT. This sequence encodes CASSQVPQGGTEAFF. The chain has TRBV5-1 and TRBJ1-1; D might be TRBD1 (5 bases). Germline CDR1 reads SGHRS; CDR2 reads YFSETQ. CDR3 length equals 15 residues. V lost 4 bases, J lost 5 bases, and 18 bases lay in between.

There are a few counts of this clonotype. The V and J genes are TRBV4-3 and TRBJ1-2; 10 bases fit TRBD1. Trimming took 4 bases from V and 12 from J; bases not matched to a gene: 14. CDR3 size: 15 residues. Germline values: CDR1 LGHNA, CDR2 YSLEER. CDR3 sequence: CASSPLPGTGDTHTF. CDR3 DNA: TGCGCCAGCAGCCCATTGCCCGGGACAGGGGACACTCACACCTTC.

This clonotype appeared once. The gene calls are TRBV6-5 and TRBJ2-1, with 8 nucleotides matching TRBD1. Unmatched junction bases numbered 8, after V lost 4 bases and J lost 6 bases. The CDR3 totals 15 residues. Germline V gene sequence: CDR1 MNHEY, CDR2 SVGAGI. In DNA, the CDR3 is TGTGCCAGCAGTTCCTCGGACACAGGGGGCAATGAGCAGTTCTTC. Its translation is CASSSSDTGGNEQFF.

This rearrangement joins TRBV12-3 or TRBV12-4 to TRBJ2-3; 12 bases fit TRBD2. V trimming: 6 bases; J trimming: 2 bases; junction bases outside the gene matches: 6. The CDR3 is 16 amino acids. The CDR3 here is CASSRLAGGSTDTQYF. DNA for the CDR3: TGTGCCAGCAGCCGTCTAGCGGGGGGGTCCACAGATACGCAGTATTTT.

There are a few counts of this clonotype. This chain uses TRBV25-1 with TRBJ1-3; D call uncertain. Germline V gene lookup returns CDR1 MGHDK and CDR2 SYGVNS. V lost 6 bases, J lost 0 bases, and 18 bases lay in between. The CDR3 runs 17 residues. The chain's CDR3 is CASRPSTRLGSGNTIYF. The CDR3 DNA sequence: TGTGCCAGCAGACCCTCCACCAGGCTCGGCTCTGGAAACACCATATATTTT.

This chain connects TRBV9 to TRBJ2-5; D may be TRBD1 (5 bases). V lost 2 bases and J lost 2, with 13 bases in between. The CDR3 covers 15 residues. CDR1 SGDLS and CDR2 YYNGEE come from the germline V gene. This CDR3 is CASSVGAIEQETQYF. CDR3 DNA sequence: TGTGCCAGCAGCGTTGGGGCAATTGAGCAAGAGACCCAGTACTTC. Complete variable domain (other parts from reference TRBV9 and TRBJ2-5): DSGVTQTPKHLITATGQRVTLRCSPRSGDLSVYWYQQSLDQGLQFLIQYYNGEERAKGNILERFSAQQFPDLHSELNLSSLELGDSALYFCASSVGAIEQETQYFGPGTRLLVL.

This clonotype has just a few counts. This chain connects TRBV4-1 to TRBJ1-1, with 8 bases fitting TRBD1. Germline CDR1 reads MGHRA; CDR2 reads YSYEKL. J was trimmed by 1 base and V by 5 bases; bases with no gene match: 9. The CDR3 is 16 residues long. CDR3 loop: CASSSDRVEENTEAFF. The CDR3 DNA sequence: TGCGCCAGCAGCTCGGACAGGGTTGAGGAGAACACTGAAGCTTTCTTT.

This sequence joins TRBV6-5 and TRBJ2-7; D unclear. Germline V gene sequence: CDR1 MNHEY, CDR2 SVGAGI. V was cut by 5 bases and J by 0 bases, with 11 bases left in between. CDR3 size: 14 residues. CDR3: CASSLQLSSYEQYF. In nucleotides, the CDR3 is TGTGCCAGCAGTCTACAATTAAGCTCCTACGAGCAGTACTTC.